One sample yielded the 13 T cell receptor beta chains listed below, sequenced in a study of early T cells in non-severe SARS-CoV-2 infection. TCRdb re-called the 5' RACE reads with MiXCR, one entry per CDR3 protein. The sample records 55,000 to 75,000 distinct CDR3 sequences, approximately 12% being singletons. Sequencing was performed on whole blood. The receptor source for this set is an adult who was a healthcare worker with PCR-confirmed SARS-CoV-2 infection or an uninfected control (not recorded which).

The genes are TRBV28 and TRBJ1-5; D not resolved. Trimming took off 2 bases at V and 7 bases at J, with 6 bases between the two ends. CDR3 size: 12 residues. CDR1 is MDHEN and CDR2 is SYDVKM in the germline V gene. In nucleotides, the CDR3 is TGTGCCAGCAGTTTAATTATGCAGCCCCAGCATTTT. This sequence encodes CASSLIMQPQHF. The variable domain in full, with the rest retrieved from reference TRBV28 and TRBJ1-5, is DVKVTQSSRYLVKRTGEKVFLECVQDMDHENMFWYRQDPGLGLRLIYFSYDVKMKEKGDIPEGYSVSREKKERFSLILESASTNQTSMYLCASSLIMQPQHFGDGTRLSIL.

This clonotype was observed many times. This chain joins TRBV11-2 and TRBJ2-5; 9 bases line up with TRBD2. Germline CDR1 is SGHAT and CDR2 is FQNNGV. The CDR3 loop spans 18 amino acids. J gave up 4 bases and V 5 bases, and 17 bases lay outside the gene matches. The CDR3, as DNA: TGTGCCAGCAGCCCTACAGATGGGTGGCGGGAGGGCCGAGAGACCCAGTACTTC. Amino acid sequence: CASSPTDGWREGRETQYF.

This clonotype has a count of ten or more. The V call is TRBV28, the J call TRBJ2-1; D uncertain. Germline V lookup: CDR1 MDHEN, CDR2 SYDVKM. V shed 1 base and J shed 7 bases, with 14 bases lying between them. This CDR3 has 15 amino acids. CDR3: CASSLSRLGKNEQFF. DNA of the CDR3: TGTGCCAGCAGTTTATCGCGGCTTGGAAAAAATGAGCAGTTCTTC.

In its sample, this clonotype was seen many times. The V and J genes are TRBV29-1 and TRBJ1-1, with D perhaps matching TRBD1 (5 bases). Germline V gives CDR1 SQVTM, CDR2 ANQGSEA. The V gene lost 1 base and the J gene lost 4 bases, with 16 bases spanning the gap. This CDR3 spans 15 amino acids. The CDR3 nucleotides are TGCAGCGTTGAAGCAAGGGCAGGGATCGTCACTGAAGCTTTCTTT. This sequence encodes CSVEARAGIVTEAFF.

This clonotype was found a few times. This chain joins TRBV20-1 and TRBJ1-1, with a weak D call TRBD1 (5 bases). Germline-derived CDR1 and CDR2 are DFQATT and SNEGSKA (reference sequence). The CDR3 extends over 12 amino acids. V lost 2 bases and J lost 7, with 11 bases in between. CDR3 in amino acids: CSARKGADEAFF. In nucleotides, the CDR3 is TGCAGTGCTAGAAAAGGGGCGGATGAAGCTTTCTTT.

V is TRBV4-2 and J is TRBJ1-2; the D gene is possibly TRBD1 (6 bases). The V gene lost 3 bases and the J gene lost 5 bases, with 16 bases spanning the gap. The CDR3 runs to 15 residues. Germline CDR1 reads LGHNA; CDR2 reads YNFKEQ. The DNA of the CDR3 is TGTGCCAGCAGCCAGTCCCAGGGGCAGGGGTATGGCTACACCTTC. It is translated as CASSQSQGQGYGYTF.

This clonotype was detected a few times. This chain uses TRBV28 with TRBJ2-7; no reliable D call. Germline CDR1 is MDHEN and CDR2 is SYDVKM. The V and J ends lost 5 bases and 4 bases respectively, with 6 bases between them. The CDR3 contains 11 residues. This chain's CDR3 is CASSQHYEQYF. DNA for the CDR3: TGTGCCAGCAGTCAACATTACGAGCAGTACTTC.

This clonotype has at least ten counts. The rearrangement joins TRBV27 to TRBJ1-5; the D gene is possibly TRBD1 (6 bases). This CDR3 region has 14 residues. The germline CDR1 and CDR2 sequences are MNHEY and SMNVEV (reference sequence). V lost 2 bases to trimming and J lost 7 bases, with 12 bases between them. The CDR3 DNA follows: TGTGCCAGCAGTTTAGGGGGCCCGGGGCAGCCCCAGCATTTT. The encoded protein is CASSLGGPGQPQHF.

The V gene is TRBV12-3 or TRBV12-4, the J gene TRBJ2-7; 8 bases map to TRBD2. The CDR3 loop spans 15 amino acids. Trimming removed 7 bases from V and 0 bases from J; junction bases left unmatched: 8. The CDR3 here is CASTSRAGGSYEQYF. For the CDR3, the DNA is TGTGCCAGCACTTCCAGGGCGGGAGGCTCCTACGAGCAGTACTTC.

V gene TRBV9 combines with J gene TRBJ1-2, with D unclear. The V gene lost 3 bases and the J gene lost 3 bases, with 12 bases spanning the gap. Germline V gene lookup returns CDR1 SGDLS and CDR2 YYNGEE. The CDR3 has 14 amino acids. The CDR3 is CASSGPGIHYGYTF. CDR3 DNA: TGTGCCAGCAGCGGACCGGGAATCCACTATGGCTACACCTTC.

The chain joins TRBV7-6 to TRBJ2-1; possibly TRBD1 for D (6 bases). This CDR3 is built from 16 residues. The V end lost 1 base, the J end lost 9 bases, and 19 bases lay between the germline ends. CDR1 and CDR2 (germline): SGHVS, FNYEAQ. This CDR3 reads CASSLGAGQGLSEQFF. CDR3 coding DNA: TGTGCCAGCAGCTTAGGGGCCGGGCAGGGGTTAAGTGAGCAGTTCTTC. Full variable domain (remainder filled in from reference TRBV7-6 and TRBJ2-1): GAGVSQSPRYKVTKRGQDVALRCDPISGHVSLYWYRQALGQGPEFLTYFNYEAQQDKSGLPNDRFSAERPEGSISTLTIQRTEQRDSAMYRCASSLGAGQGLSEQFFGPGTRLTVL.

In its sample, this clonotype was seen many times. This CDR3 is CASSSMRGQGETQYF. Written as DNA, the CDR3 is TGTGCCAGCAGTTCCATGCGGGGGCAGGGGGAGACCCAGTACTTC. The V and J genes are TRBV28 and TRBJ2-5; a weak D match, TRBD2 (7 bases). This CDR3 has 15 residues. V lost 4 bases and J lost 5, with 17 bases in between. CDR1 MDHEN and CDR2 SYDVKM come from the germline V gene.

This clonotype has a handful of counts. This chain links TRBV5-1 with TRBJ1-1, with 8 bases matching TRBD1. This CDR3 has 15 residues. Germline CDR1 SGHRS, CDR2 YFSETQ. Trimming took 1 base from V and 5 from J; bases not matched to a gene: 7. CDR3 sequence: CASSLSTGDGTEAFF. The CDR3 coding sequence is TGCGCCAGCAGCTTGTCGACAGGGGATGGAACTGAAGCTTTCTTT. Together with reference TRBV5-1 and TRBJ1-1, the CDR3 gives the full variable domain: KAGVTQTPRYLIKTRGQQVTLSCSPISGHRSVSWYQQTPGQGLQFLFEYFSETQRNKGNFPGRFSGRQFSNSRSEMNVSTLELGDSALYLCASSLSTGDGTEAFFGQGTRLTVV.